The following is a T cell receptor (beta chain) sequence with its context. Its antigen is not known. The sample is drawn from a study of CD8 T cells in ankylosing spondylitis. Findings and limits, study-wide: In ankylosing spondylitis patients, matched synovial fluid reportedly showed significant enrichment of disease-linked clones. Relatively rare in peripheral blood, disease-linked clones were also CD8+. Blood from ankylosing spondylitis patients appeared to carry a characteristic roughly eight-variant TCR beta motif. Earlier studies detected some motif variants in reactive arthritis synovial fluid and blood.

Quantitative molecular-barcoded 5'-RACE generated the TCR beta libraries. TCRdb reprocessed the 5' RACE reads via MiXCR and lists one record per CDR3 protein. The table shows about 330,000 distinct CDR3 sequences, with around 8% occurring only once. The germline gives CDR1 SQVTM, CDR2 ANQGSEA. After removal of 5 bases from V and 6 bases from J, the junction contained 7 bases not matched to a gene. The length of the CDR3 is 13 residues. Sequencing was performed on blood, either unsorted or a sorted T cell fraction (not recorded which). This chain uses TRBV29-1 with TRBJ1-2; 9 nucleotides align to TRBD1. The TCR was taken from a male donor with ankylosing spondylitis. CDR3 bases: TGCAGCGTTAAGGGACAGGGCACCCATGGCTACACCTTC. This encodes CSVKGQGTHGYTF.